Presented here are 20 T cell receptor beta chains from one specimen sequenced in a study of shared clonotypes between healthy human individuals. TCRdb's copy holds only in-frame clones and misses some; the assay was immunoSEQ multiplex PCR. The table has 2 million to 2.5 million clones, roughly 92% seen once; the top ten hold around 0.4%. The specimen was naive CD4+ T cells from PBMCs. Sample subset: CD45RA+ positively selected. All receptors come from a man between 18 and 29 years old in good health. Some clones in this sample may be carry-over from other donors' samples.

This chain uses TRBV28 with TRBJ1-2; weak D call: TRBD1 (6 bases). The V gene's germline CDR1 is MDHEN and CDR2 SYDVKM. V lost 8 bases to trimming and J lost 6 bases, with 13 bases between them. The CDR3 is made up of 12 amino acids. CDR3 sequence: CASYSKGDGYTF. The CDR3 DNA reads TGTGCCAGCTACTCAAAGGGGGATGGCTACACCTTC.

This chain uses TRBV7-2 with TRBJ1-2; 9 bases agree with TRBD1. This CDR3 comprises 15 residues. The trim removed 5 bases at V and 2 bases at J, leaving 6 bases unmatched. Per the germline V gene, CDR1 is SGHTA and CDR2 is FQGNSA. CDR3 loop: CASSPGQGTNYGYTF. DNA for the CDR3: TGTGCCAGCAGCCCCGGACAGGGGACCAACTATGGCTACACCTTC.

The genes are TRBV19 and TRBJ2-7; tentatively, D is TRBD2 (5 bases). Between the trimmed V and J ends, which lost 5 bases and 4 bases, there was a span of 12 bases. The CDR3 loop spans 13 amino acids. Looked up from germline, CDR1 is LNHDA and CDR2 is SQIVND (reference sequence). The chain's CDR3 is CASSSVRTYEQYF. In nucleotides, the CDR3 is TGTGCCAGTAGTTCGGTCAGGACTTACGAGCAGTACTTC.

V usage is TRBV2 and J usage is TRBJ1-4; D is possibly TRBD1 (6 bases). The length of the CDR3 is 11 residues. Germline V gene sequence: CDR1 SNHLY, CDR2 FYNNEI. V dropped 2 bases and J dropped 14 bases, with 9 bases sitting between them. CDR3 sequence reads: CASSETGSLFF. DNA of the CDR3: TGTGCCAGCAGTGAAACAGGGTCTCTGTTTTTT.

A word on this clone: The junction differs from germline at one of its ends, possibly a read error. The chain is built from TRBV6-1 and TRBJ2-1, with 9 positions matching TRBD2. The germline gives CDR1 MNHNS, CDR2 SASEGT. The length of the CDR3 is 15 residues. For the CDR3, the DNA is TGTGCCAGCAGGGAAGGGACTAGCACCCACAATGAGCAGTTCTTC. This codes for CASREGTSTHNEQFF.

The chain is built from TRBV4-1 and TRBJ1-2; weak D call: TRBD1 (6 bases). From germline, CDR1 is MGHRA and CDR2 YSYEKL. The V and J ends lost 1 base and 4 bases respectively, with 16 bases between them. The CDR3 has 16 amino acids. The CDR3 loop reads CASSQGDILGSYGYTF. For the CDR3, the DNA is TGCGCCAGCAGCCAAGGGGACATCCTCGGCAGCTATGGCTACACCTTC.

V is TRBV6-5 and J is TRBJ2-1, with D possibly matching TRBD2 (5 bases). Germline CDR1 MNHEY, CDR2 SVGAGI. The CDR3 totals 15 residues. V dropped 6 bases and J dropped 8 bases, with 20 bases sitting between them. CDR3 nucleotides: TGTGCCAGCAGGAAGAGAGGAACTAGTTCGGATGAGCAGTTCTTC. It codes for CASRKRGTSSDEQFF.

V usage is TRBV5-6 and J usage is TRBJ2-2; D unresolved. CDR3 length: 14 residues. Germline CDR1 SGHDT, CDR2 YYEEEE. Trimming pared 3 bases from V and 6 bases from J, leaving 12 bases between. CDR3 region: CASSSSPVAGELFF. In nucleotides, the CDR3 is TGTGCCAGCAGCTCCAGTCCCGTAGCCGGGGAGCTGTTTTTT.

The gene calls are TRBV13 and TRBJ2-5; either TRBD1 or TRBD2 may supply D (5 bases each). The CDR3 sequence is 16 residues long. Germline-derived CDR1 and CDR2 are PRHDT and FYEKMQ (reference sequence). Trimming removed 4 bases at V and 7 bases at J, with 22 bases between. The CDR3 loop reads CASSWSGTEALGTQYF. CDR3 nucleotides: TGTGCCAGCAGCTGGTCCGGGACGGAGGCGTTGGGGACCCAGTACTTC.

J is TRBJ2-6 and V is TRBV19, with D possibly TRBD2 on 5 matching bases. This CDR3 has 16 amino acids. With 3 bases removed from V and 4 bases from J, the gap between germline ends came to 13 bases. Looked up from germline, CDR1 is LNHDA and CDR2 is SQIVND (reference sequence). CDR3 coding DNA: TGTGCCAGTAGTATGGGCGCGCGCGGGGGGGCCAACGTCCTGACTTTC. Protein product: CASSMGARGGANVLTF. The entire variable domain, with the rest obtained from reference TRBV19 and TRBJ2-6, is as follows: DGGITQSPKYLFRKEGQNVTLSCEQNLNHDAMYWYRQDPGQGLRLIYYSQIVNDFQKGDIAEGYSVSREKKESFPLTVTSAQKNPTAFYLCASSMGARGGANVLTFGAGSRLTVL.

The rearrangement links TRBV12-5 to TRBJ1-2, with a possible D match to TRBD1 (5 bases). This CDR3 spans 17 amino acids. V was clipped by 3 bases and J by 3 bases, with 20 bases between them. Germline V gene data show CDR1 as LGHNT and CDR2 as FRNRAP. The CDR3 sequence is CASGFFGLDRDDYGYTF. For the CDR3, the DNA is TGTGCTAGTGGTTTCTTCGGACTTGACAGAGATGACTATGGCTACACCTTC. Based on the CDR3 plus reference TRBV12-5 and TRBJ1-2, the full variable domain is DARVTQTPRHKVTEMGQEVTMRCQPILGHNTVFWYRQTMMQGLELLAYFRNRAPLDDSGMPKDRFSAEMPDATLATLKIQPSEPRDSAVYFCASGFFGLDRDDYGYTFGSGTRLTVV.

This chain links TRBV18 with TRBJ2-2; 8 positions agree with TRBD1. V dropped 5 bases and J dropped 6; count of bases not matched to a gene: 5. The CDR3 extends over 14 amino acids. Germline V gives CDR1 KGHSH, CDR2 LQKENI. The CDR3 loop is CASSAGQGAGELFF. CDR3 bases: TGTGCCAGCTCAGCCGGACAGGGCGCCGGGGAGCTGTTTTTT.

The chain recombines TRBV5-1 with TRBJ2-7; 10 nucleotides match TRBD2. J gave up 1 base and V 4 bases, and 11 bases lay outside the gene matches. The V gene's germline CDR1 is SGHRS and CDR2 YFSETQ. The CDR3 has 17 residues. CDR3 DNA sequence: TGCGCCAGCAGCCGGGCCCCACTAGCGGGGCTTTCCTACGAGCAGTACTTC. As protein: CASSRAPLAGLSYEQYF.

V and J are TRBV4-1 and TRBJ1-4; no clear D. The CDR3 contains 16 residues. Germline CDR1 and CDR2: MGHRA and YSYEKL. V was pared by 4 bases and J by 4 bases, with 16 bases between. The CDR3 coding sequence is TGCGCCAGCAGCCTAGGAGCCGGACGGTTTAATGAAAAACTGTTTTTT. It translates to CASSLGAGRFNEKLFF.

CDR3 sequence: CATSRDGASYNEQFF. DNA for the CDR3: TGTGCCACCAGCAGAGATGGCGCATCCTACAATGAGCAGTTCTTC. The chain is built from TRBV15 and TRBJ2-1; D is uncertain. Trimming took off 0 bases at V and 1 base at J, with 7 bases between the two ends. Per germline, CDR1 LNHNV and CDR2 YYDKDF (reference sequence). The CDR3 has 15 residues.

V usage is TRBV16 and J usage is TRBJ2-7; 8 nucleotides match TRBD1. V lost 0 bases to trimming and J lost 0 bases; unmatched junction nucleotides: 4. Germline CDR1 is KGHSY and CDR2 is FQNENV. This CDR3 has 16 residues. In DNA form, the CDR3 reads TGTGCCAGCAGCCAATCGGACAGGGCTAGCTCCTACGAGCAGTACTTC. Protein: CASSQSDRASSYEQYF.

The chain joins TRBV6-1 to TRBJ1-5; a weak D match, TRBD1 (5 bases). CDR1 is MNHNS and CDR2 is SASEGT in the germline V gene. Trimming pared 4 bases from V and 6 bases from J, leaving 19 bases between. The length of the CDR3 is 16 residues. The CDR3 region has the DNA TGTGCCAGCAGTGGGACTCCCGGGGGGGTGGTTCAGCCCCAGCATTTT. Translation: CASSGTPGGVVQPQHF.

This clone appeared many times. The chain is built from TRBV28 and TRBJ2-1, with 9 nucleotides matching TRBD2. The CDR3 loop spans 14 amino acids. Germline values: CDR1 MDHEN, CDR2 SYDVKM. Trimming removed 3 bases from V and 10 bases from J; junction bases left unmatched: 7. The CDR3 loop is CASSFGLAGREQFF. CDR3 sequence (DNA): TGTGCCAGCAGTTTCGGGCTAGCGGGAAGGGAGCAGTTCTTC.

The rearrangement uses TRBV19 and TRBJ1-2; D possibly corresponds to TRBD1 (6 bases). The CDR3 extends over 16 amino acids. V was clipped by 9 bases and J by 7 bases, with 27 bases between them. From germline, CDR1 is LNHDA and CDR2 SQIVND (reference sequence). CDR3 in DNA: TGTGCCAGCTTACGAACGAACAGGGAGGGGTTAGGTGGCTACACCTTC. It encodes CASLRTNREGLGGYTF.

V is TRBV9 and J is TRBJ2-3; 8 bases match TRBD2. Trimming removed 2 bases from V and 5 bases from J; junction bases left unmatched: 4. Germline loops: CDR1 SGDLS, CDR2 YYNGEE. The CDR3 runs to 14 residues. The CDR3 DNA reads as TGTGCCAGCAGCGTTAGCGGGATCGGAGATACGCAGTATTTT. Amino acids: CASSVSGIGDTQYF.